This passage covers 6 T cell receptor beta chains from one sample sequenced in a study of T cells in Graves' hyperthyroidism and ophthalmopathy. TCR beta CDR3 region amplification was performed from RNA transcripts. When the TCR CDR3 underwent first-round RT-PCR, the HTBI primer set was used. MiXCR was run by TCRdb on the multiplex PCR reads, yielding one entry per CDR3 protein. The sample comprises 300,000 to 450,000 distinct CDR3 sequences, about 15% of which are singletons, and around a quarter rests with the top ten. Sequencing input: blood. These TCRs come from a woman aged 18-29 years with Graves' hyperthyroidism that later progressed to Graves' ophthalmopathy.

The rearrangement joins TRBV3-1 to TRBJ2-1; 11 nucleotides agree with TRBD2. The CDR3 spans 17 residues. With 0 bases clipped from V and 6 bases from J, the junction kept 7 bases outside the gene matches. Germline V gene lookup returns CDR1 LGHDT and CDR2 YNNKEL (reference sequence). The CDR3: CASSQDRTSGWLNEQFF. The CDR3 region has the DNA TGTGCCAGCAGCCAAGATCGGACTAGCGGGTGGCTCAATGAGCAGTTCTTC.

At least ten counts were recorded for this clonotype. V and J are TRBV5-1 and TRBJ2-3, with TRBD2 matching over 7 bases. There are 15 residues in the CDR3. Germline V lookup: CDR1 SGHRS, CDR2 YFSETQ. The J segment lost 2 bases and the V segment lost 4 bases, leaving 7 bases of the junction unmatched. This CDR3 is CASSLGGFHTDTQYF. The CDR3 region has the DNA TGCGCCAGCAGCCTGGGAGGGTTTCACACAGATACGCAGTATTTT. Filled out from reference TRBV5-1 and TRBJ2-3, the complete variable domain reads KAGVTQTPRYLIKTRGQQVTLSCSPISGHRSVSWYQQTPGQGLQFLFEYFSETQRNKGNFPGRFSGRQFSNSRSEMNVSTLELGDSALYLCASSLGGFHTDTQYFGPGTRLTVL.

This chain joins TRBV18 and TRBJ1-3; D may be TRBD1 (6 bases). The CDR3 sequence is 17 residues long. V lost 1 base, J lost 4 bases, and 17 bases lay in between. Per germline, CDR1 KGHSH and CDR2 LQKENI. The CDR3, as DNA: TGTGCCAGCTCACCACAACGAACGGACAGACTGGGAAACACCATATATTTT. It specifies CASSPQRTDRLGNTIYF.

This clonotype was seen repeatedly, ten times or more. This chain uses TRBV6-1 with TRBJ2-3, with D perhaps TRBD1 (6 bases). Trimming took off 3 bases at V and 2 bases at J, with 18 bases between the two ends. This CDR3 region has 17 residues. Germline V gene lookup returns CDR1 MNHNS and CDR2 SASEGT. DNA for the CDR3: TGTGCCAGCAGTGAGGCAAAAGACAGGCTAAACACAGATACGCAGTATTTT. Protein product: CASSEAKDRLNTDTQYF.

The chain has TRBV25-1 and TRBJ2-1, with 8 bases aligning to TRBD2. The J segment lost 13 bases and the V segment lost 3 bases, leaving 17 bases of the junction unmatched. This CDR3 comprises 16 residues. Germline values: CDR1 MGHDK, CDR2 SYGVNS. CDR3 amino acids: CASSERVSGTSPKQFF. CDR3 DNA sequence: TGTGCCAGCAGTGAGAGGGTTAGCGGGACCTCACCAAAACAGTTCTTC.

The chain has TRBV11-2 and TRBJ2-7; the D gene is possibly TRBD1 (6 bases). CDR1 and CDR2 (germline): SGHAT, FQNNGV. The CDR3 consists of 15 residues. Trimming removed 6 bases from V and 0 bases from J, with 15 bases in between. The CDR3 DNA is TGTGCCAGCAGAGGGGGTGTTCCGGGCTCCTACGAGCAGTACTTC. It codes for CASRGGVPGSYEQYF.